This T cell receptor beta chain was captured in a study of cytomegalovirus exposure and HLA in healthy donors. Study summary: Most donors, 81% of several hundred genotyped, fell in the Caucasian-associated ancestry cluster.

Germline CDR1 is LGHNA and CDR2 is YNFKEQ. CDR3 length equals 18 residues. Losses at the gene ends were 3 bases for V and 4 bases for J; bases not matched to a gene: 12. Findings and limits, study-wide: Later on, an analysis found that several of the most significant clusters appeared to be linked to common viral pathogens, which included parvovirus B19. With further analysis later on, most CMV-associated TCR beta chains appeared HLA-restricted.

The PCR ran on 60 Vbeta and 13 Jbeta primers. The table came from immunoSEQ multiplex PCR; TCRdb's copy has only in-frame clones and leaves some out. The table lists under 200,000 clones, with roughly 2% in the top ten. Remarks on this clone: Its antigen is unidentified.

The chain uses TRBV4-2 and TRBJ2-2; 9 bases map to TRBD1. The origin of this receptor is a man aged 30-40 years in good health and CMV-seronegative. The sample taken for sequencing was PBMCs. This chain's CDR3 is CASSQYPGTGFGTGELFF. CDR3 sequence (DNA): TGTGCCAGCAGCCAGTACCCCGGGACAGGGTTTGGCACCGGGGAGCTGTTTTTT.